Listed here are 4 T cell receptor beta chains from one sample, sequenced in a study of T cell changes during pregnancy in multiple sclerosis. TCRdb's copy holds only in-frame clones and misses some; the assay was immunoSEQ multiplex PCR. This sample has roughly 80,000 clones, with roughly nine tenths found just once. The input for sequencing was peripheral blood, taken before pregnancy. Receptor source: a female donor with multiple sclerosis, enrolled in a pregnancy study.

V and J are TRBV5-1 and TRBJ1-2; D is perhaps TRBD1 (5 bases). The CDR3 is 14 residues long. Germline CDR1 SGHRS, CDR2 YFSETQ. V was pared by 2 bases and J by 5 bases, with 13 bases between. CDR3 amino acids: CASSFGAVSYGYTF. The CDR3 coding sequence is TGCGCCAGCAGCTTTGGGGCAGTAAGTTATGGCTACACCTTC.

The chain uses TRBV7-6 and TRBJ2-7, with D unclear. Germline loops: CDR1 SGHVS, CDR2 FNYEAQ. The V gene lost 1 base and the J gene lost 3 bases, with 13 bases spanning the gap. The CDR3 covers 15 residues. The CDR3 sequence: CASSLESGFLYEQYF. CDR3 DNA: TGTGCCAGCAGCTTAGAGTCAGGATTTCTCTACGAGCAGTACTTC.

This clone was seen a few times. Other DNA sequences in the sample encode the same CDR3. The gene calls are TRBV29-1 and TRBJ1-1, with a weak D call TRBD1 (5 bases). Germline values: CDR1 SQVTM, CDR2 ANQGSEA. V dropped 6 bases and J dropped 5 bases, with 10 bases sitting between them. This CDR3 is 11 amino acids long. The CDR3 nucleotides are TGCAGCGTCCCTGGGGGGACTGAAGCTTTCTTT. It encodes CSVPGGTEAFF.

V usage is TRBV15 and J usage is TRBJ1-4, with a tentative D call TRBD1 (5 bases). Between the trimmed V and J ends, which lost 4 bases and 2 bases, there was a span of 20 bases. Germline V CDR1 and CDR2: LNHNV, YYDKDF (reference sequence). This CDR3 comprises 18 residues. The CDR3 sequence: CATSKPNRWGGTNEKLFF. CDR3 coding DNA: TGTGCCACCAGCAAACCTAATAGGTGGGGGGGGACTAATGAAAAACTGTTTTTT. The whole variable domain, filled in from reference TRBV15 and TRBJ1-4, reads DAMVIQNPRYQVTQFGKPVTLSCSQTLNHNVMYWYQQKSSQAPKLLFHYYDKDFNNEADTPDNFQSRRPNTSFCFLDIRSPGLGDTAMYLCATSKPNRWGGTNEKLFFGSGTQLSVL.